One and the same sample provided the 18 T cell receptor beta chains below, sequenced in a study of blood T cell repertoires in COVID-19. TCRdb's copy holds only in-frame clones and misses some; the assay was immunoSEQ multiplex PCR. Of roughly 230,000 clones in the sample, about 84% were seen once. Material for sequencing was peripheral blood. These receptors were obtained from a woman over 75 with acute or convalescent COVID-19.

The V and J genes are TRBV5-4 and TRBJ1-2, with D possibly being TRBD1 (6 bases). V lost 4 bases and J lost 2, with 9 bases in between. Germline V lookup: CDR1 SGHNT, CDR2 YYREEE (reference sequence). CDR3 length: 13 residues. CDR3 in amino acids: CASSPDRNYGYTF. The CDR3 DNA reads as TGTGCCAGCAGCCCTGACAGGAACTATGGCTACACCTTC.

This chain joins TRBV7-6 and TRBJ2-7, with TRBD1 as a possible D gene (6 bases). V was trimmed by 6 bases and J by 2 bases, leaving 17 bases between them. Germline-derived CDR1 and CDR2 are SGHVS and FNYEAQ. The length of the CDR3 is 15 residues. In nucleotides, the CDR3 is TGTGCCAGCAGGTACAGGGTCAACGATGCCTACGAGCAGTACTTC. This codes for CASRYRVNDAYEQYF.

The chain employs TRBV18 and TRBJ2-7; 11 positions agree with TRBD1. The CDR3 spans 14 residues. V lost 5 bases, J lost 1 base, and 1 base stayed unmatched. CDR1 is KGHSH, CDR2 LQKENI, per germline. The CDR3: CASSGDRGSYEQYF. The CDR3 DNA reads TGTGCCAGCTCAGGGGACAGGGGGTCCTACGAGCAGTACTTC.

The genes are TRBV19 and TRBJ1-5, with 8 bases matching TRBD1. Trimming at V came to 7 bases and at J to 5 bases, leaving 7 bases not matched to a gene. The CDR3 spans 14 residues. Looked up from germline, CDR1 is LNHDA and CDR2 is SQIVND (reference sequence). In DNA, the CDR3 is TGTGCCAGTACCGGACAGGGTGATTATCAGCCCCAGCATTTT. Amino acid sequence: CASTGQGDYQPQHF. The complete variable domain, with remaining parts taken from reference TRBV19 and TRBJ1-5, reads DGGITQSPKYLFRKEGQNVTLSCEQNLNHDAMYWYRQDPGQGLRLIYYSQIVNDFQKGDIAEGYSVSREKKESFPLTVTSAQKNPTAFYLCASTGQGDYQPQHFGDGTRLSIL.

This clone has a handful of counts. J is TRBJ1-1 and V is TRBV29-1; the D is unclear. The CDR3 runs to 11 residues. Germline CDR1 and CDR2: SQVTM and ANQGSEA. Trimming stripped 3 bases from V and 1 base from J, with 3 bases between. The CDR3: CSVDGNTEAFF. The CDR3 bases are TGCAGCGTTGACGGGAACACTGAAGCTTTCTTT.

The J gene is TRBJ2-7, the V gene TRBV11-2; 10 bases agree with TRBD1. The V gene's germline CDR1 is SGHAT and CDR2 FQNNGV. The CDR3 runs to 14 residues. With 5 bases clipped from V and 7 bases from J, the junction kept 8 bases outside the gene matches. CDR3 protein: CASSLRQGAGEQYF. The CDR3 nucleotides read TGTGCCAGCAGCCTTCGACAGGGGGCAGGGGAGCAGTACTTC.

The genes are TRBV30 and TRBJ1-4; 7 bases are shared with TRBD1. CDR1 and CDR2 from the germline V gene are GTSNPN and SVGIG (reference sequence). The CDR3 has 19 amino acids. Trimming removed 1 base from V and 5 bases from J; junction bases left unmatched: 19. CDR3 amino acids: CAWSAGGDPDRVPNEKLFF. The CDR3, as DNA: TGTGCCTGGAGTGCAGGGGGTGACCCCGACAGGGTACCGAATGAAAAACTGTTTTTT.

The rearrangement joins TRBV5-1 to TRBJ2-3; 7 nucleotides match TRBD2. Germline CDR1 and CDR2: SGHRS and YFSETQ. Losses at the gene ends were 0 bases for V and 4 bases for J; bases not matched to a gene: 5. This CDR3 has 15 amino acids. The CDR3 reads CASSLESGVPDTQYF. CDR3 nucleotides: TGCGCCAGCAGCTTGGAAAGCGGGGTCCCAGATACGCAGTATTTT.

The V gene is TRBV18, the J gene TRBJ2-7, with a tentative D call TRBD2 (6 bases). V dropped 3 bases and J dropped 2 bases, with 14 bases sitting between them. Germline V gene sequence: CDR1 KGHSH, CDR2 LQKENI. This CDR3 region has 15 residues. The CDR3 protein is CASSPSGTVTYEQYF. The CDR3 DNA reads as TGTGCCAGCTCACCGTCCGGGACTGTCACCTACGAGCAGTACTTC.

This clone was observed a handful of times. The chain carries TRBV6-4 and TRBJ2-3; TRBD2 aligns across 9 bases. V lost 6 bases and J lost 4; bases outside the gene matches: 5. Germline V gene lookup returns CDR1 MRHNA and CDR2 SNTAGT. The CDR3 is 14 amino acids. The CDR3 nucleotides read TGTGCCAGCAGCCCGGGACTAGCCCCAGATACGCAGTATTTT. Translation gives CASSPGLAPDTQYF.

The chain couples TRBV20-1 to TRBJ1-2, with TRBD1 as a possible D gene (6 bases). The germline gives CDR1 DFQATT, CDR2 SNEGSKA (reference sequence). V lost 6 bases and J lost 10, with 15 bases in between. This CDR3 has 11 residues. CDR3 amino acids: CSARPGGSYTF. CDR3 sequence (DNA): TGCAGTGCCCGCCCGGGGGGCTCCTACACCTTC.

The chain combines TRBV27 with TRBJ1-6; D not resolved. Per germline, CDR1 MNHEY and CDR2 SMNVEV (reference sequence). This CDR3 is 12 amino acids long. Trimming cost V 4 bases and J 9 bases, with 7 bases left between them. This CDR3 reads CASSYSRSPLHF. CDR3 sequence (DNA): TGTGCCAGCAGTTACAGCCGTTCACCCCTCCACTTT.

The rearrangement uses TRBV6-5 and TRBJ2-1; D gene ambiguous. With 7 bases removed from V and 4 bases from J, the gap between germline ends came to 5 bases. CDR3 length: 11 residues. Per the germline V gene, CDR1 is MNHEY and CDR2 is SVGAGI. CDR3 nucleotide sequence: TGTGCCAGCAATCTTTACAATGAGCAGTTCTTC. It specifies CASNLYNEQFF.

The chain uses TRBV7-2 and TRBJ2-7; D is perhaps TRBD2 (5 bases). The CDR3 is made up of 12 amino acids. V shed 3 bases and J shed 5 bases, with 8 bases lying between them. The germline CDR1 and CDR2 sequences are SGHTA and FQGNSA. CDR3 region: CASSLPSHEQYF. CDR3 in DNA: TGTGCCAGCAGCTTGCCTAGCCACGAGCAGTACTTC.

The chain combines TRBV5-1 with TRBJ2-3; 13 positions agree with TRBD2. The V gene end was trimmed by 3 bases and the J gene end by 2 bases; junction bases not matched to a gene: 3. Germline CDR1 is SGHRS and CDR2 is YFSETQ. This CDR3 has 16 residues. CDR3 bases: TGCGCCAGCAGCTCACTAGCGGGGGGGTACACAGATACGCAGTATTTT. Amino acid sequence: CASSSLAGGYTDTQYF. The full variable domain, its missing parts supplied by reference TRBV5-1 and TRBJ2-3, is KAGVTQTPRYLIKTRGQQVTLSCSPISGHRSVSWYQQTPGQGLQFLFEYFSETQRNKGNFPGRFSGRQFSNSRSEMNVSTLELGDSALYLCASSSLAGGYTDTQYFGPGTRLTVL.

The chain couples TRBV12-2 to TRBJ2-2; the D call in the table, TRBD2, was not verified against the DNA. TRBV12-2 is a listed pseudogene. This CDR3 region has 16 residues. DNA of the CDR3: TGTGCAAGTCCCAAACCACCGGGGGGGCTTCCCGGGGAGCTGTTTTTT. Translating it yields CASPKPPGGLPGELFF.

The CDR3 is CASSFGTSGIDEQFF. CDR3 DNA: TGCGCCAGCAGCTTCGGGACTAGCGGGATTGATGAGCAGTTCTTC. The J gene is TRBJ2-1, the V gene TRBV5-1; 13 nucleotides match TRBD2. J gave up 8 bases and V 2 bases, and 4 bases lay outside the gene matches. Germline loops: CDR1 SGHRS, CDR2 YFSETQ. CDR3 length equals 15 residues.

The CDR3 coding sequence is TGTGCCAGTAGAAGCCGCCAGGTTTCTAATGAAAAACTGTTTTTT. Residues: CASRSRQVSNEKLFF. The chain carries TRBV19 and TRBJ1-4; no firm D call. Germline V gene lookup returns CDR1 LNHDA and CDR2 SQIVND (reference sequence). The length of the CDR3 is 15 residues. V lost 6 bases to trimming and J lost 3 bases, with 14 bases between them.